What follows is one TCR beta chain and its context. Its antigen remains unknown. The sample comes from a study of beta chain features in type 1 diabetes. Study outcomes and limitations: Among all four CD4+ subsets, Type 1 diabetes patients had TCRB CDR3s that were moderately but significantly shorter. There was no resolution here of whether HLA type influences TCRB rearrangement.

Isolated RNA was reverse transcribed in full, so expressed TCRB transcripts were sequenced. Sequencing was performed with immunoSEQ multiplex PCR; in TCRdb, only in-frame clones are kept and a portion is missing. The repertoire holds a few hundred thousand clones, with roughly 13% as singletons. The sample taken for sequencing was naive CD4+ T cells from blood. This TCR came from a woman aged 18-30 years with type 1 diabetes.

The CDR3 loop is CSVERGGTGGEKLFF. For the CDR3, the DNA is TGCAGCGTTGAACGGGGGGGGACAGGGGGTGAAAAACTGTTTTTT. This chain uses TRBV29-1 with TRBJ1-4; 11 bases line up with TRBD1. CDR1 and CDR2 (germline): SQVTM, ANQGSEA. Losses at the gene ends were 2 bases for V and 7 bases for J; bases not matched to a gene: 6. The CDR3 covers 15 residues.